Below, 8 T cell receptor beta chains from the same sample are listed, as sequenced in a study of blood T cell repertoires in COVID-19. Profiled with immunoSEQ multiplex PCR; TCRdb holds only in-frame clones, not every one. In the table there are around 300,000 clones, over 85% of which are singletons. Sequencing input: PBMCs or T cells enriched from blood (not recorded which). The origin of the receptors is a woman in her twenties or thirties who had recovered from COVID-19.

The V gene is TRBV5-1, the J gene TRBJ1-2; tentatively, D is TRBD1 (5 bases). The V and J ends lost 2 bases and 6 bases respectively, with 11 bases between them. The CDR3 sequence is 13 residues long. Looked up from germline, CDR1 is SGHRS and CDR2 is YFSETQ. The chain's CDR3 is CASSLSQVDGYTF. The DNA for the CDR3 is TGCGCCAGCAGCTTATCACAGGTTGATGGCTACACCTTC.

Concerning this clone: The junction departs from the called germline gene at one end, perhaps through a read error. J is TRBJ2-7 and V is TRBV10-1, with 7 bases lining up with TRBD2. There are 18 residues in the CDR3. Germline CDR1 WNHNN, CDR2 SYGVQD (reference sequence). The CDR3 loop reads CASSDSRLALITSYEQYF. The CDR3, as DNA: TGCGCCAGCAGTGACTCTAGACTAGCCCTGATTACCTCCTACGAACAGTACTTC.

J is TRBJ1-1 and V is TRBV28; D possibly corresponds to TRBD1 (5 bases). The CDR3 runs 11 residues. Germline CDR1 and CDR2: MDHEN and SYDVKM. Trimming stripped 6 bases from V and 3 bases from J, with 5 bases between. The CDR3 region is CASSRDTEAFF. The CDR3 bases are TGTGCCAGCAGCAGGGACACTGAAGCTTTCTTT.

V is TRBV5-4 and J is TRBJ2-5; tentatively, D is TRBD2 (8 bases). From germline, CDR1 is SGHNT and CDR2 YYREEE (reference sequence). V was cut by 10 bases and J by 5 bases, with 18 bases left in between. The CDR3 spans 13 residues. The chain's CDR3 is CAGSGKGAETQYF. CDR3 coding DNA: TGTGCCGGTAGCGGGAAGGGGGCGGAGACCCAGTACTTC.

This chain uses TRBV11-2 with TRBJ1-2, with 9 bases lining up with TRBD1. The CDR3 runs 16 residues. Per the germline V gene, CDR1 is SGHAT and CDR2 is FQNNGV. Trimming at V came to 4 bases and at J to 2 bases, leaving 8 bases not matched to a gene. CDR3 sequence reads: CASSSLGQGSNYGYTF. The DNA of the CDR3 is TGTGCCAGCAGCTCATTGGGACAGGGTAGCAACTATGGCTACACCTTC.

The chain joins TRBV5-6 to TRBJ1-2; tentatively, D is TRBD1 (6 bases). V was trimmed by 1 base and J by 4 bases, leaving 8 bases between them. Germline CDR1 is SGHDT and CDR2 is YYEEEE. The CDR3 consists of 13 residues. The CDR3 DNA follows: TGTGCCAGCAGCTTGCAGGGGCTCTATGGCTACACCTTC. This gives the protein CASSLQGLYGYTF. Drawing the rest from reference TRBV5-6 and TRBJ1-2, the complete variable domain is DAGVTQSPTHLIKTRGQQVTLRCSPKSGHDTVSWYQQALGQGPQFIFQYYEEEERQRGNFPDRFSGHQFPNYSSELNVNALLLGDSALYLCASSLQGLYGYTFGSGTRLTVV.

The chain has TRBV3-1 (or the pseudogene TRBV3-2) and TRBJ1-4; D is uncertain. CDR3 size: 17 residues. Per the germline V gene, CDR1 is LGHDT and CDR2 is YNNKEL (reference sequence). Trimming shortened V by 1 base and J by 0 bases, and 12 bases separated the two germline ends. The CDR3 spells CASSQGERLATNEKLFF. In DNA, the CDR3 is TGTGCCAGCAGCCAAGGTGAGCGGCTTGCAACTAATGAAAAACTGTTTTTT.

A single count supports this clone. V usage is TRBV7-9 and J usage is TRBJ1-2; D not certain. Germline V gene data show CDR1 as SEHNR and CDR2 as FQNEAQ (reference sequence). Deletions cut 2 bases from V and 4 bases from J, with 11 bases between. This CDR3 region has 14 residues. The CDR3 nucleotides read TGTGCCAGCAGCTTACGGGAATACGGCTATGGCTACACCTTC. Residues: CASSLREYGYGYTF.